These 28 T cell receptor beta chains were all obtained from the same sample, sequenced in a study of blood T cells in healthy people across ages. The use of a sample-barcoded 5' primer and a J-beta primer mix characterized a second PCR of roughly 6 to 11 cycles. TCRdb fed the 5' RACE reads into MiXCR, producing one record per CDR3 protein. The table shows hundreds of thousands of distinct CDR3 sequences, with approximately 60% occurring only once. What was sequenced was blood. All receptors derive from a man aged 40-49 years in good health.

The chain employs TRBV6-6 and TRBJ2-2; D call uncertain. V lost 7 bases and J lost 0, with 9 bases in between. Germline CDR1 MNHNY, CDR2 SVGAGI (reference sequence). CDR3 length: 14 residues. The DNA for the CDR3 is TGTGCCAGCAAGGCGGCCGCGAACACCGGGGAGCTGTTTTTT. This sequence encodes CASKAAANTGELFF.

The V gene is TRBV3-1, the J gene TRBJ1-2, with a possible D match to TRBD1 (5 bases). The CDR3 runs 15 residues. The V gene's germline CDR1 is LGHDT and CDR2 YNNKEL (reference sequence). Trimming stripped 2 bases from V and 1 base from J, with 11 bases between. The CDR3 here is CASSQTGRLNYGYTF. In DNA form, the CDR3 reads TGTGCCAGCAGCCAAACGGGACGGCTTAACTATGGCTACACCTTC.

Comment on this clonotype: A junction boundary mismatches the germline segment, possibly from a read error. The chain is built from TRBV6-1 and TRBJ1-5; D not resolved. The CDR3 sequence is 15 residues long. CDR1 MNHNS and CDR2 SASEGT come from the germline V gene. As DNA, the CDR3 is TGTGCCAGCAGGCGGGCCCCAGATAGCAAGCAGCCCCAGCATTTT. Translating it yields CASRRAPDSKQPQHF.

CDR3 loop: CASSRWAGGLTDTQYF. In nucleotides, the CDR3 is TGTGCCAGCAGCCGCTGGGCGGGAGGCCTCACAGATACGCAGTATTTT. The V gene is TRBV3-1, the J gene TRBJ2-3; 8 bases align to TRBD2. V lost 4 bases to trimming and J lost 2 bases; unmatched junction nucleotides: 8. CDR3 size: 16 residues. Germline CDR1 reads LGHDT; CDR2 reads YNNKEL (reference sequence).

There are a few counts of this clonotype. This chain uses TRBV3-1 with TRBJ2-1; D gene uncertain. V was pared by 1 base and J by 8 bases, with 9 bases between. The CDR3 extends over 13 amino acids. CDR1 is LGHDT, CDR2 YNNKEL, per germline (reference sequence). CDR3 sequence (DNA): TGTGCCAGCAGCCAAGTGAGAGGCTATGAGCAGTTCTTC. The encoded protein is CASSQVRGYEQFF.

This clonotype has a handful of counts. V is TRBV15 and J is TRBJ1-4; TRBD1 matches at 8 bases. Germline CDR1 is LNHNV and CDR2 is YYDKDF (reference sequence). This CDR3 region has 16 residues. J was trimmed by 5 bases and V by 4 bases; bases with no gene match: 9. Here the CDR3 DNA reads TGTGCCACCAGCATTGACAGGGGCAGTCCCAATGAAAAACTGTTTTTT. Its translation: CATSIDRGSPNEKLFF.

This sequence joins TRBV6-2 or TRBV6-3 and TRBJ2-3; perhaps TRBD2 as D (6 bases). The V end was cut by 5 bases, the J end by 7 bases, with 31 bases between. The CDR3 is 19 residues long. Germline V lookup: CDR1 MNHEY, CDR2 SVGEGT. Written as DNA, the CDR3 is TGTGCCAGCAGTCCTCCTCGTTCTGCGGGAAGCCCCGCGGGCAATACGCAGTATTTT. This encodes CASSPPRSAGSPAGNTQYF.

The chain joins TRBV7-2 to TRBJ2-7; 8 bases align to TRBD1. The CDR3 runs to 16 residues. J was trimmed by 2 bases and V by 1 base; bases with no gene match: 7. The germline V gene has CDR1 SGHTA and CDR2 FQGNSA. The CDR3 sequence is CASSLGTGTGAYEQYF. The CDR3 nucleotides read TGTGCCAGCAGCTTAGGTACCGGGACAGGCGCCTACGAGCAGTACTTC.

The V gene is TRBV20-1, the J gene TRBJ2-5; 8 nucleotides line up with TRBD1. Near its end, the DNA agrees better with TRBJ2-4, so the J call may be wrong. This CDR3 is built from 20 residues. In germline, CDR1 is DFQATT, CDR2 SNEGSKA (reference sequence). DNA for the CDR3: TGCAGTGCTAGGGCTCTACCGGGACAGGCTCGCGGTGGGGCCAAAAACATTCAGTACTTC. Protein: CSARALPGQARGGAKNIQYF.

The chain recombines TRBV5-5 with TRBJ2-7, with a weak D call TRBD2 (5 bases). Trimming removed 0 bases from V and 5 bases from J, with 9 bases in between. Germline assignment: CDR1 SGHKS and CDR2 YYEKEE (reference sequence). This CDR3 comprises 13 residues. In DNA form, the CDR3 reads TGTGCCAGCAGCTTGGCCCCGGAGGACGAGCAGTACTTC. This gives the protein CASSLAPEDEQYF. Full variable domain (missing parts from reference TRBV5-5 and TRBJ2-7): DAGVTQSPTHLIKTRGQQVTLRCSPISGHKSVSWYQQVLGQGPQFIFQYYEKEERGRGNFPDRFSARQFPNYSSELNVNALLLGDSALYLCASSLAPEDEQYFGPGTRLTVT.

The chain carries TRBV29-1 and TRBJ2-7; 10 bases match TRBD1. The V gene's germline CDR1 is SQVTM and CDR2 ANQGSEA. The CDR3 has 13 amino acids. J gave up 6 bases and V 4 bases, and 6 bases lay outside the gene matches. The CDR3 is CSVGTGQGLEQYF. CDR3 sequence (DNA): TGCAGCGTTGGTACGGGACAGGGGCTCGAGCAGTACTTC.

The V call is TRBV25-1, the J call TRBJ2-1; the match to TRBD2 covers 8 bases. From germline, CDR1 is MGHDK and CDR2 SYGVNS. V shed 7 bases and J 8 bases; nucleotides not matched to a gene: 4. This CDR3 spans 12 amino acids. CDR3 in amino acids: CASKRGRDEQFF. Here the CDR3 DNA reads TGTGCCAGCAAGCGGGGGAGGGATGAGCAGTTCTTC.

This rearrangement joins TRBV5-1 to TRBJ2-7; D might be TRBD1 (5 bases). Looked up from germline, CDR1 is SGHRS and CDR2 is YFSETQ. CDR3 length equals 13 residues. V was shortened by 0 bases and J by 5 bases, with 9 bases between the two germline ends. The CDR3 DNA reads TGCGCCAGCAGCTTGGAGGGGTACGACGAGCAGTACTTC. This translates into CASSLEGYDEQYF. Supplemented by reference TRBV5-1 and TRBJ2-7, the full variable domain reads KAGVTQTPRYLIKTRGQQVTLSCSPISGHRSVSWYQQTPGQGLQFLFEYFSETQRNKGNFPGRFSGRQFSNSRSEMNVSTLELGDSALYLCASSLEGYDEQYFGPGTRLTVT.

The CDR3 DNA follows: TGTGCCACGTGGGACGGCGCCTACGAGCAGTACTTC. Translation: CATWDGAYEQYF. The genes are TRBV24-1 and TRBJ2-7; D may correspond to TRBD1 or TRBD2 (5 bases each). Germline V CDR1 and CDR2: KGHDR, SFDVKD. Trimming removed 10 bases from V and 2 bases from J, with 11 bases in between. The CDR3 is 12 residues long.

Here the CDR3 reads CASSRGPRSSYEQYF. Written as DNA, the CDR3 is TGTGCCAGCAGCCGCGGCCCCAGGAGCTCCTACGAGCAGTACTTC. The gene calls are TRBV3-1 and TRBJ2-7, with D uncertain. Germline assignment: CDR1 LGHDT and CDR2 YNNKEL (reference sequence). This CDR3 is built from 15 residues. The ends were cut back, 4 bases at V and 0 bases at J, with 13 bases in the middle.

The rearrangement links TRBV2 to TRBJ2-1; 9 bases line up with TRBD2. With 9 bases clipped from V and 4 bases from J, the junction kept 7 bases outside the gene matches. From germline, CDR1 is SNHLY and CDR2 FYNNEI. This CDR3 region has 14 residues. The CDR3 nucleotides are TGTGCCAGTCGTTTAGCGGGGGAATACAATGAGCAGTTCTTC. Protein: CASRLAGEYNEQFF.

The chain is built from TRBV28 and TRBJ2-7, with 7 bases fitting TRBD2. V lost 3 bases and J lost 6; bases outside the gene matches: 8. Germline V gene lookup returns CDR1 MDHEN and CDR2 SYDVKM. The CDR3 consists of 14 residues. CDR3: CASSLRRGVREQYF. CDR3 sequence (DNA): TGTGCCAGCAGTTTGCGCCGGGGGGTGCGCGAGCAGTACTTC.

The chain joins TRBV6-2 or TRBV6-3 to TRBJ1-5; D gene unclear. The CDR3 runs 15 residues. CDR1 MNHEY and CDR2 SVGEGT come from the germline V gene. Trimming removed 6 bases at V and 2 bases at J, with 14 bases between. The DNA for the CDR3 is TGTGCCAGCAGGCTCGATCAATTTGGCAATCAGCCCCAGCATTTT. Amino acid sequence: CASRLDQFGNQPQHF.

This chain joins TRBV7-2 and TRBJ2-5, with 11 bases that match TRBD2. Per germline, CDR1 SGHTA and CDR2 FQGNSA. The trim removed 7 bases at V and 4 bases at J, leaving 8 bases unmatched. The CDR3 has 15 residues. The CDR3 is CASKTTSGSPETQYF. In DNA, the CDR3 is TGTGCCAGCAAAACTACTAGCGGGAGCCCAGAGACCCAGTACTTC.

J is TRBJ1-6 and V is TRBV5-1; TRBD1 aligns across 8 bases. V trimming: 2 bases; J trimming: 5 bases; junction bases outside the gene matches: 6. CDR3 size: 16 residues. CDR1 and CDR2 (germline): SGHRS, YFSETQ. The CDR3 DNA reads as TGCGCCAGCAGCTTATCAGGGGGCTTTGATAATTCACCCCTCCACTTT. Its translation: CASSLSGGFDNSPLHF.

V usage is TRBV27 and J usage is TRBJ1-5; D is perhaps TRBD1 (6 bases). In germline, CDR1 is MNHEY, CDR2 SMNVEV (reference sequence). V was trimmed by 1 base and J by 6 bases, leaving 7 bases between them. This CDR3 has 13 residues. This chain's CDR3 is CASSLWGAQPQHF. The CDR3 DNA is TGTGCCAGCAGTTTATGGGGGGCTCAGCCCCAGCATTTT.

J is TRBJ2-3 and V is TRBV6-6; 15 nucleotides agree with TRBD2. The V gene end was trimmed by 6 bases and the J gene end by 3 bases; junction bases not matched to a gene: 1. This CDR3 is 15 amino acids long. Germline values: CDR1 MNHNY, CDR2 SVGAGI (reference sequence). The CDR3 nucleotides are TGTGCCAGCAGAGGGACTAGCGGGAGGACAGATACGCAGTATTTT. Its translation is CASRGTSGRTDTQYF.

A few counts support this clonotype. V and J are TRBV5-1 and TRBJ2-3; D unresolved. Per germline, CDR1 SGHRS and CDR2 YFSETQ. Deletions cut 5 bases from V and 0 bases from J, with 7 bases between. The CDR3 is made up of 13 amino acids. DNA for the CDR3: TGCGCCAGCAGACAATCTAGCACAGATACGCAGTATTTT. As protein: CASRQSSTDTQYF.

The chain combines TRBV4-1 with TRBJ1-6; D is unclear. The CDR3 is 19 amino acids. Germline CDR1 reads MGHRA; CDR2 reads YSYEKL. V dropped 1 base and J dropped 4 bases, with 20 bases sitting between them. The chain's CDR3 is CASSQVSPRATPYNSPLHF. In DNA form, the CDR3 reads TGCGCCAGCAGCCAAGTTTCGCCCAGAGCGACGCCTTATAATTCACCCCTCCACTTT.

Comment on this clonotype: This may be a read error, as it is one base from a much larger clone. The chain carries TRBV7-3 and TRBJ2-7; 8 nucleotides line up with TRBD2. CDR3 size: 16 residues. Germline CDR1 is SGHTA and CDR2 is FQGTGA. The V segment lost 4 bases and the J segment 7 bases; nucleotides outside the gene matches: 15. CDR3 sequence reads: CASSSVAGFTYNEQYF. The CDR3, as DNA: TGTGCCAGCAGCTCTGTAGCGGGGTTTACCTACAATGAGCAGTACTTC.

The rearrangement joins TRBV7-2 to TRBJ2-6; D possibly corresponds to TRBD1 (5 bases). This CDR3 contains 16 residues. The V gene's germline CDR1 is SGHTA and CDR2 FQGNSA. Trimming shortened V by 1 base and J by 4 bases, and 11 bases separated the two germline ends. As DNA, the CDR3 is TGTGCCAGCAGCTTAGTAAAGGGGCAAGGGGCCAACGTCCTGACTTTC. As protein: CASSLVKGQGANVLTF.

A remark on this clonotype: Germline is not matched at one junction end, which may reflect a read error. The gene calls are TRBV7-2 and TRBJ2-3; 9 positions match TRBD1. Germline CDR1 SGHTA, CDR2 FQGNSA. The length of the CDR3 is 16 residues. The DNA of the CDR3 is TGTGCCAGCAGCCTAGCAGGACAGGGGCGGTCAAATACGCAGTATTTT. As protein: CASSLAGQGRSNTQYF.

CDR3 nucleotides: TGTGCCAGCAGCTTAGGGCCAGGGACGAACACCGGGGAGCTGTTTTTT. It yields the protein CASSLGPGTNTGELFF. V is TRBV7-2 and J is TRBJ2-2; a weak D match, TRBD1 (5 bases). Germline lookup yields CDR1 SGHTA and CDR2 FQGNSA. The CDR3 length is 16 residues. V gave up 1 base and J gave up 0 bases, with 9 bases separating them.